These 17 T cell receptor beta chains were sequenced from one sample in a study of CD8+ T cells in alopecia areata. Reverse transcribed after extraction, RNA yielded cDNA as the sequencing template. Sequencing used immunoSEQ multiplex PCR; TCRdb keeps in-frame clones, though not all of them. The sample has some 170,000 clones, 50% to 60% seen once. The material was CD4+ T cells sorted from blood, obtained at week 0. These receptor sequences come from a human donor with alopecia areata.

This clone is a singleton in its sample. The chain couples TRBV11-3 to TRBJ2-7; no definite D call. CDR1 is SGHNT and CDR2 is YENEEA in the germline V gene. This CDR3 spans 19 amino acids. With 0 bases removed from V and 3 bases from J, the gap between germline ends came to 24 bases. CDR3 sequence reads: CASSLEGRQFKAPNYEQYF. In DNA, the CDR3 is TGTGCCAGCAGCTTAGAAGGCAGGCAATTTAAGGCCCCGAACTACGAGCAGTACTTC.

The chain is built from TRBV2 and TRBJ2-6, with 7 nucleotides matching TRBD1. The CDR3 consists of 20 residues. Germline CDR1 is SNHLY and CDR2 is FYNNEI. The junction had 16 bases not matched to a gene; V was cut back by 5 bases and J by 0 bases. CDR3 sequence (DNA): TGTGCCAGCAGTTCTTCCCTCCCGGGGACAGCCTTCTCTGGGGCCAACGTCCTGACTTTC. Protein sequence: CASSSSLPGTAFSGANVLTF.

The chain joins TRBV30 to TRBJ1-1; no reliable D call. Germline V CDR1 and CDR2: GTSNPN, SVGIG (reference sequence). V dropped 5 bases and J dropped 0 bases, with 10 bases sitting between them. The CDR3 contains 13 residues. The CDR3 reads CAWVDGVNTEAFF. The CDR3 DNA reads as TGTGCCTGGGTAGACGGGGTGAACACTGAAGCTTTCTTT.

This clone was picked up a small number of times. The rearrangement joins TRBV6-6 to TRBJ2-7; TRBD1 matches 7 bases. The V segment lost 5 bases and the J segment 4 bases; nucleotides outside the gene matches: 11. The CDR3 totals 15 residues. Germline V CDR1 and CDR2: MNHNY, SVGAGI (reference sequence). The CDR3 here is CASSAYDRDGYEQYF. In DNA, the CDR3 is TGTGCCAGCAGTGCCTATGACAGGGACGGGTACGAGCAGTACTTC.

In nucleotides, the CDR3 is TGCAGCGTTGTACAGGGAGTCAACGGCTACACCTTC. Encoded protein: CSVVQGVNGYTF. The chain recombines TRBV29-1 with TRBJ1-2, with D possibly TRBD1 on 6 matching bases. CDR3 length equals 12 residues. Germline assignment: CDR1 SQVTM and CDR2 ANQGSEA. Trimming stripped 4 bases from V and 8 bases from J, with 14 bases between. The variable domain in full, with the rest retrieved from reference TRBV29-1 and TRBJ1-2, is SAVISQKPSRDICQRGTSLTIQCQVDSQVTMMFWYRQQPGQSLTLIATANQGSEATYESGFVIDKFPISRPNLTFSTLTVSNMSPEDSSIYLCSVVQGVNGYTFGSGTRLTVV.

There are a few counts of this clone. The chain recombines TRBV15 with TRBJ2-5, with 8 nucleotides matching TRBD2. Germline V gene sequence: CDR1 LNHNV, CDR2 YYDKDF (reference sequence). There are 14 residues in the CDR3. J gave up 3 bases and V 5 bases, and 5 bases lay outside the gene matches. CDR3 DNA: TGTGCCACCAGCGATAGCGGGAAGAAAGAGACCCAGTACTTC. Amino acid sequence: CATSDSGKKETQYF. Full variable domain (missing parts from reference TRBV15 and TRBJ2-5): DAMVIQNPRYQVTQFGKPVTLSCSQTLNHNVMYWYQQKSSQAPKLLFHYYDKDFNNEADTPDNFQSRRPNTSFCFLDIRSPGLGDTAMYLCATSDSGKKETQYFGPGTRLLVL.

This clone was observed a handful of times. This chain uses TRBV5-1 with TRBJ1-6; possibly TRBD1 for D (5 bases). The germline V gene has CDR1 SGHRS and CDR2 YFSETQ. Trimming shortened V by 3 bases and J by 7 bases, and 8 bases separated the two germline ends. This CDR3 region has 13 residues. The CDR3 nucleotides are TGCGCCAGCAGCTCCCCAGGGAATTCACCCCTCCACTTT. It yields the protein CASSSPGNSPLHF.

The rearrangement uses TRBV30 and TRBJ2-2; D gene ambiguous. The CDR3 has 16 amino acids. The V gene lost 7 bases and the J gene lost 3 bases, with 21 bases spanning the gap. Per the germline V gene, CDR1 is GTSNPN and CDR2 is SVGIG (reference sequence). For the CDR3, the DNA is TGTGCCTCCCAAACTCCGGTGTCCTCGTACACCGGGGAGCTGTTTTTT. As protein: CASQTPVSSYTGELFF.

CDR3 in DNA: TGTGCCAGCAGCTTAAACAGGGCAGATACGCAGTATTTT. Translation: CASSLNRADTQYF. The chain uses TRBV7-6 and TRBJ2-3; maybe TRBD1 (6 bases). Trimming shortened V by 2 bases and J by 4 bases, and 7 bases separated the two germline ends. The CDR3 spans 13 residues. Germline CDR1 is SGHVS and CDR2 is FNYEAQ.

The chain joins TRBV19 to TRBJ2-2; D not certain. The CDR3 has 14 amino acids. Trimming removed 8 bases from V and 5 bases from J, with 15 bases in between. Germline values: CDR1 LNHDA, CDR2 SQIVND (reference sequence). CDR3 coding DNA: TGTGCCAGTCATTTAACTATCGGGACCGGGGAGCTGTTTTTT. It specifies CASHLTIGTGELFF. The entire variable domain, with the rest obtained from reference TRBV19 and TRBJ2-2, is as follows: DGGITQSPKYLFRKEGQNVTLSCEQNLNHDAMYWYRQDPGQGLRLIYYSQIVNDFQKGDIAEGYSVSREKKESFPLTVTSAQKNPTAFYLCASHLTIGTGELFFGEGSRLTVL.

The chain links TRBV5-6 to TRBJ1-2, with 7 positions matching TRBD1. Per the germline V gene, CDR1 is SGHDT and CDR2 is YYEEEE. Trimming cost V 2 bases and J 7 bases; bases outside gene matches: 11. The CDR3 has 15 amino acids. Written as DNA, the CDR3 is TGTGCCAGCAGCTTTTGGGGACAGCGAAATCGTGGCTACACCTTC. Translation gives CASSFWGQRNRGYTF.

This clone was picked up a small number of times. The V and J genes are TRBV7-2 and TRBJ2-5; unclear D gene. CDR3 length equals 13 residues. The V gene lost 8 bases and the J gene lost 3 bases, with 13 bases spanning the gap. Germline CDR1 is SGHTA and CDR2 is FQGNSA. CDR3 protein: CASSVVVEETQYF. As DNA, the CDR3 is TGTGCCAGCTCAGTGGTGGTAGAAGAGACCCAGTACTTC.

The chain carries TRBV30 and TRBJ2-3; TRBD2 matches 8 bases. CDR1 is GTSNPN and CDR2 is SVGIG in the germline V gene (reference sequence). The V gene end was trimmed by 3 bases and the J gene end by 5 bases; junction bases not matched to a gene: 10. There are 15 residues in the CDR3. CDR3 DNA sequence: TGTGCCTGGAGACCTATTCCGGGGGGGCGAGATACGCAGTATTTT. Its translation: CAWRPIPGGRDTQYF.

Only a few counts were recorded for this clone. The V call is TRBV11-2, the J call TRBJ2-7; no definite D call. This CDR3 comprises 11 residues. From germline, CDR1 is SGHAT and CDR2 FQNNGV. V shed 5 bases and J shed 0 bases, with 2 bases lying between them. In DNA, the CDR3 is TGTGCCAGCAGCCCCTCCTACGAGCAGTACTTC. Amino acid sequence: CASSPSYEQYF.

This clone was recorded a few times. The chain is built from TRBV13 and TRBJ2-1; no clear D gene. There are 11 residues in the CDR3. The V end lost 5 bases, the J end lost 13 bases, and 12 bases lay between the germline ends. The germline CDR1 and CDR2 sequences are PRHDT and FYEKMQ (reference sequence). CDR3 sequence: CASSGSGDQFF. Here the CDR3 DNA reads TGTGCCAGCAGCGGCTCCGGCGATCAGTTCTTC.

CDR3 region: CATSPPLGENDEQYF. DNA for the CDR3: TGTGCCACCAGCCCTCCACTAGGGGAAAACGACGAGCAGTACTTC. The rearrangement links TRBV15 to TRBJ2-7; tentatively, D is TRBD1 or TRBD2 (5 bases each). CDR3 length: 15 residues. The germline V and J ends were trimmed by 5 bases and 5 bases, with 19 bases remaining between them. Germline CDR1 LNHNV, CDR2 YYDKDF (reference sequence).

This clone turned up a few times. This sequence joins TRBV27 and TRBJ2-5, with TRBD1 as a possible D gene (5 bases). This CDR3 is 15 amino acids long. With 6 bases removed from V and 5 bases from J, the gap between germline ends came to 19 bases. Germline V gene data show CDR1 as MNHEY and CDR2 as SMNVEV (reference sequence). This CDR3 reads CASRGFQGRGETQYF. As DNA, the CDR3 is TGTGCCAGCAGAGGCTTCCAGGGCCGTGGGGAGACCCAGTACTTC.